This TCR beta chain derives from a study of shared clonotypes between healthy human individuals. This CDR3 contains 18 residues. Looked up from germline, CDR1 is SGDLS and CDR2 is YYNGEE. V was pared by 1 base and J by 0 bases, with 18 bases between. Original handling: Sequence data from immunoSEQ were junction-only and lacked quality scores; consequently, filtering differed. Sequencing used immunoSEQ multiplex PCR; TCRdb keeps in-frame clones, though not all of them. V, J and clone size are those of that table, while D and trimming were read from the DNA. The sample lists some 500,000 clones, about 74% occurring once.

V and J are TRBV9 and TRBJ2-3; weak D call: TRBD2 (5 bases). Sequences were obtained from PBMCs. The sequence was obtained from a woman between 40 and 50 years old in good health. Some clones in this sample may be carry-over from other donors' samples. CDR3 amino acids: CASSVKVGIGVSTDTQYF. Here the CDR3 DNA reads TGTGCCAGCAGCGTAAAGGTCGGGATTGGCGTGAGCACAGATACGCAGTATTTT.